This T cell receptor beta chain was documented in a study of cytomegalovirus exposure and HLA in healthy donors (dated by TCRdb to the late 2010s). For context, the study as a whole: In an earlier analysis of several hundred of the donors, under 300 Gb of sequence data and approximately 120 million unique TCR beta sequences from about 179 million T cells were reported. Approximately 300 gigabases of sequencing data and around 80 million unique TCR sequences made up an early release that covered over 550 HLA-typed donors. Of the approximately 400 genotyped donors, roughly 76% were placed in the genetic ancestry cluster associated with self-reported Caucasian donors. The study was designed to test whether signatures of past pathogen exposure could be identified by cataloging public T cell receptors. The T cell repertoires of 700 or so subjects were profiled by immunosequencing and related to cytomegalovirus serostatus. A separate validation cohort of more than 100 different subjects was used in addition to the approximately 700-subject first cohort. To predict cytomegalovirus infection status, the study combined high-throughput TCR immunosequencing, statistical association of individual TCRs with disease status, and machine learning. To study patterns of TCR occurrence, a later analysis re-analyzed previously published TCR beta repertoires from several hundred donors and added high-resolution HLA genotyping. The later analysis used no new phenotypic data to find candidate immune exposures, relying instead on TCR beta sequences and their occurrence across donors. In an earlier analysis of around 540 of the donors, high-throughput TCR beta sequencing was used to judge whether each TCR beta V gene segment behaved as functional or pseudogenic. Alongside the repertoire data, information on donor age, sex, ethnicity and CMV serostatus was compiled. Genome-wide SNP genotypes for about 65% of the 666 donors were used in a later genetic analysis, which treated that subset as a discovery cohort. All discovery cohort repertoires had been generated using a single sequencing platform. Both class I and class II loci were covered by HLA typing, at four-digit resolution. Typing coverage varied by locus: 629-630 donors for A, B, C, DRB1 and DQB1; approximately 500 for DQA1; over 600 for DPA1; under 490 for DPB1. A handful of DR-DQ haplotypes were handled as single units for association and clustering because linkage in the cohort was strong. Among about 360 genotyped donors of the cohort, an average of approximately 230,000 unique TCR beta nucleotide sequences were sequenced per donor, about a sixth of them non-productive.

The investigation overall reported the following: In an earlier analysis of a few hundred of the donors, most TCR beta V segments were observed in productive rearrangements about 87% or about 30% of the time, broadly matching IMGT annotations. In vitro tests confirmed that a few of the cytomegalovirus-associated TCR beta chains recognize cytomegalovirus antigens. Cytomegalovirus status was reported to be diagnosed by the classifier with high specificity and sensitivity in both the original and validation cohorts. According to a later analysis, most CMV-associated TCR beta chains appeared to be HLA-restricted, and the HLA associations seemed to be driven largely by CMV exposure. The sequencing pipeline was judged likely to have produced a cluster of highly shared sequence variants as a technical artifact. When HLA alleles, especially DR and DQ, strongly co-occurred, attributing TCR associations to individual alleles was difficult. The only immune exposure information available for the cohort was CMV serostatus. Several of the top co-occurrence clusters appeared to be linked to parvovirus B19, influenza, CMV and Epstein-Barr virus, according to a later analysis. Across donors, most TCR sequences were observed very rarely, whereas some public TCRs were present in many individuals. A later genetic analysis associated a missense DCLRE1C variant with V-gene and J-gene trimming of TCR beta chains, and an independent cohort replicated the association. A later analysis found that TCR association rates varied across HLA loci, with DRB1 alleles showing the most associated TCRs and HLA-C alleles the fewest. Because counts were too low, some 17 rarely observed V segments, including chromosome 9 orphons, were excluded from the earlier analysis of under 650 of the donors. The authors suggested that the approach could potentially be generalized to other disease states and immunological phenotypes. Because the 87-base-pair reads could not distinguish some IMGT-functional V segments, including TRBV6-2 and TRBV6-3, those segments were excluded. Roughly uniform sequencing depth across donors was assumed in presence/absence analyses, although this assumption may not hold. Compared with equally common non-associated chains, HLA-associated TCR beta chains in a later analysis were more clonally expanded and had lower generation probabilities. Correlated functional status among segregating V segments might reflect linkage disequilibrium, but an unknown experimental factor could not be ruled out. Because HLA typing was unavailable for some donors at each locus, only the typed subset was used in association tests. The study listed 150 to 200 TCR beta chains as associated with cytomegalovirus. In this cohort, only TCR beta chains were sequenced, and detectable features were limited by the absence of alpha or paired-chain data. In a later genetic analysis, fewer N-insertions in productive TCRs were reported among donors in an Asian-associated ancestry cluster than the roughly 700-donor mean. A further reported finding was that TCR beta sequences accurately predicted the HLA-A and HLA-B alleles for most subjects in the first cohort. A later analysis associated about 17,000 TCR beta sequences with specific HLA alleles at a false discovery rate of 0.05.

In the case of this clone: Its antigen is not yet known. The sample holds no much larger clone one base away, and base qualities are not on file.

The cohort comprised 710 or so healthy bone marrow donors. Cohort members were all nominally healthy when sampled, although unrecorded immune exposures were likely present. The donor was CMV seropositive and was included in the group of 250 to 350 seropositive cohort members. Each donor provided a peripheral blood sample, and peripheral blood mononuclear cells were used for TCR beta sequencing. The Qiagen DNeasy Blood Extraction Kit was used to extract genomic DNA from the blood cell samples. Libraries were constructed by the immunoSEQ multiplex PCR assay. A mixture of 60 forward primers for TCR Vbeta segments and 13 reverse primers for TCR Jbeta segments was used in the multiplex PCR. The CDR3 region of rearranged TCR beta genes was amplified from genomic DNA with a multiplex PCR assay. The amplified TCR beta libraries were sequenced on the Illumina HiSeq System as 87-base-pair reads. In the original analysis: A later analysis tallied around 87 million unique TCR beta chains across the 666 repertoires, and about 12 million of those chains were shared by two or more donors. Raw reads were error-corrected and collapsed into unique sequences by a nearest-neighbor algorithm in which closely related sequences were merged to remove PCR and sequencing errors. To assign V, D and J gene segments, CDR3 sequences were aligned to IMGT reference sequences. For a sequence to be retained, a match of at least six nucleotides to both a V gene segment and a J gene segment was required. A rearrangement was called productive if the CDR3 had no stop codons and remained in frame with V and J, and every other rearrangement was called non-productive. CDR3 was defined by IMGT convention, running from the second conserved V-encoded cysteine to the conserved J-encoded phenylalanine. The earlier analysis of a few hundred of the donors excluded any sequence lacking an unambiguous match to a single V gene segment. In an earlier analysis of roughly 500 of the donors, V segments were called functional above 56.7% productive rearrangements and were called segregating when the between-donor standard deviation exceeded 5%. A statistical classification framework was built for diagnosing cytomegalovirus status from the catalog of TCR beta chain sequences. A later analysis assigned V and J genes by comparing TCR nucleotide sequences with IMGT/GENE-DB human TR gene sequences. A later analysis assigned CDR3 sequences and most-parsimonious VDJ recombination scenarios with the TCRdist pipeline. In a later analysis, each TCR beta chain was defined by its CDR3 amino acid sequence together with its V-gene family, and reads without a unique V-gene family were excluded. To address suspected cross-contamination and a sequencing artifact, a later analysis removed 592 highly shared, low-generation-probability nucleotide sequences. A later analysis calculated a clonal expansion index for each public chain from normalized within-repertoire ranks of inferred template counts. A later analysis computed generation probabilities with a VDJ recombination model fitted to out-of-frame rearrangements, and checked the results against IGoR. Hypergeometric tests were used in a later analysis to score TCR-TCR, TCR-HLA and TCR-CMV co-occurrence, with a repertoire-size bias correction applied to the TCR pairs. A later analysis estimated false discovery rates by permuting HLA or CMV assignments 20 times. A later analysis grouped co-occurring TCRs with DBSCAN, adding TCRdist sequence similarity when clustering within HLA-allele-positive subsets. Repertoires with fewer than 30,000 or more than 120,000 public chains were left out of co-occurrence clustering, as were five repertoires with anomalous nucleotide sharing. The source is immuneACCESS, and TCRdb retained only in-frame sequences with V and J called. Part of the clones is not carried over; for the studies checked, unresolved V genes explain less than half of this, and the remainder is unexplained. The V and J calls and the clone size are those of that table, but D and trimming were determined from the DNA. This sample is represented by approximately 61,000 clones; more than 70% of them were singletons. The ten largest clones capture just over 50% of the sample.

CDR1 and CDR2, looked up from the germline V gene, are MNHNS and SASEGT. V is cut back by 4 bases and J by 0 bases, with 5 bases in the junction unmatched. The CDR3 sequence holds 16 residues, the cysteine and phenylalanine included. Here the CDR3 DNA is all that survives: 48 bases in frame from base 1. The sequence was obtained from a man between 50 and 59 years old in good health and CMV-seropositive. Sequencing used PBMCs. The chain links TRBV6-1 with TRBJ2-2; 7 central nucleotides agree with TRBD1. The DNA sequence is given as TGTGCCAGCAGTGGACAGGGATTTTCGAACACCGGGGAGCTGTTTTTT. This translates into CASSGQGFSNTGELFF.